This T cell receptor beta chain was captured in a study of cytomegalovirus exposure and HLA in healthy donors. Whole-study findings and limits: Rare sequences made up most TCRs, while some public TCRs were found in many donors.

In regard to this clone: Its antigen is unknown.

This CDR3 is 17 amino acids long. Germline CDR1 reads SGHVS; CDR2 reads FQNEAQ. V lost 5 bases, J lost 1 base, and 11 bases stayed unmatched. Researchers ran the PCR with 60 Vbeta and 13 Jbeta primers. Profiled with immunoSEQ multiplex PCR; TCRdb holds only in-frame clones, not every one. The repertoire has some 93,000 clones, 78% of them found once; the top ten carry about 3%. Sequencing was done on a sample of PBMCs. The chain joins TRBV7-8 to TRBJ1-5; 7 nucleotides match TRBD1. This TCR was recovered from a woman between 35 and 50 years old in good health and CMV-seronegative. This chain's CDR3 is CASSGPGGTQSNQPQHF. CDR3 in DNA: TGTGCCAGCAGCGGCCCAGGGGGAACGCAAAGCAATCAGCCCCAGCATTTT.